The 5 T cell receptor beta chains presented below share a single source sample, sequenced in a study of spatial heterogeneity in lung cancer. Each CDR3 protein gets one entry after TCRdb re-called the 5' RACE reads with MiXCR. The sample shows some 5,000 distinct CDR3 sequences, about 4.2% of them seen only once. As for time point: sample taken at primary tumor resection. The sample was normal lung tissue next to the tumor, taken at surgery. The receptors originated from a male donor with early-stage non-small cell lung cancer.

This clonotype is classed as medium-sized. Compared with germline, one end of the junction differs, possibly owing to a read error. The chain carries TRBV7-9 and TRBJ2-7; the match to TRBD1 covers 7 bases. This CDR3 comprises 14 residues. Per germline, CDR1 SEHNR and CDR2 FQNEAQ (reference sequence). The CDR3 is CASRLGTAEDEQYF. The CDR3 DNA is TGTGCCAGCAGGTTAGGGACAGCGGAAGACGAGCAGTACTTC.

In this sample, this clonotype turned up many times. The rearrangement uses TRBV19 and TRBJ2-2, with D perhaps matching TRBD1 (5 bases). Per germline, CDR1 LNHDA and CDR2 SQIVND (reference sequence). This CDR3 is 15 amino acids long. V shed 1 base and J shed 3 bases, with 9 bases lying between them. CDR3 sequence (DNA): TGTGCCAGTAGTATAGGTTCCAGGGACACCGGGGAGCTGTTTTTT. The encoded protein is CASSIGSRDTGELFF.

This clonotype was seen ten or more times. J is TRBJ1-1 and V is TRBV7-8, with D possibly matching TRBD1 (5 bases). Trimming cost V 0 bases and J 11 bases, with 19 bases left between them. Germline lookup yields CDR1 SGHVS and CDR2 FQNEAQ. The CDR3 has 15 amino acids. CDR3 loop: CASSLAGQGSVWAFF. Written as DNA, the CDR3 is TGTGCCAGCAGCTTAGCGGGGCAGGGCTCTGTCTGGGCTTTCTTT.

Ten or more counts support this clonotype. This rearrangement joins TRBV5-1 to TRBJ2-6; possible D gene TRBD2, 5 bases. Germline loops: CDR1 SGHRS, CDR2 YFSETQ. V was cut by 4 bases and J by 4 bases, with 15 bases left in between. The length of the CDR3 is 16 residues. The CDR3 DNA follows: TGCGCCAGCAGCCCGGGGAGAACGAACGGGGCCAACGTCCTGACTTTC. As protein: CASSPGRTNGANVLTF.

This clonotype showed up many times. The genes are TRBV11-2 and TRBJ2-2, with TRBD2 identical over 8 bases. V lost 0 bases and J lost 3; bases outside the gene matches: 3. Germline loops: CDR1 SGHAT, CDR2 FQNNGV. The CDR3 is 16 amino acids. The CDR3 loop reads CASSLDPSGYTGELFF. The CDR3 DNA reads TGTGCCAGCAGCTTAGATCCTAGCGGGTACACCGGGGAGCTGTTTTTT. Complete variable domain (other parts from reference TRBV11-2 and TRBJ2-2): EAGVAQSPRYKIIEKRQSVAFWCNPISGHATLYWYQQILGQGPKLLIQFQNNGVVDDSQLPKDRFSAERLKGVDSTLKIQPAKLEDSAVYLCASSLDPSGYTGELFFGEGSRLTVL.